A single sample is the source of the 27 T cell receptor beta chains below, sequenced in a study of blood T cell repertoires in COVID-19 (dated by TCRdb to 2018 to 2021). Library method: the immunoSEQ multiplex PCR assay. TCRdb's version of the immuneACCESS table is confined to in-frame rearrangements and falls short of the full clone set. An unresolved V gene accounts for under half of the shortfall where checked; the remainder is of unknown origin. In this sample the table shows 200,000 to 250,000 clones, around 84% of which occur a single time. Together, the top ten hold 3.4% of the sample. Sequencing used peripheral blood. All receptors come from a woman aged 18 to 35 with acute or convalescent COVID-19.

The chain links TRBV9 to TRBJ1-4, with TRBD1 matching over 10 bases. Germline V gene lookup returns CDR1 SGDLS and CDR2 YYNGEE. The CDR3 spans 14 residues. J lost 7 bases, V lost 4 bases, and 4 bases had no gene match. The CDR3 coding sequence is TGTGCCAGCAGCACGGGACAGGGGATTGAAAAACTGTTTTTT. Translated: CASSTGQGIEKLFF.

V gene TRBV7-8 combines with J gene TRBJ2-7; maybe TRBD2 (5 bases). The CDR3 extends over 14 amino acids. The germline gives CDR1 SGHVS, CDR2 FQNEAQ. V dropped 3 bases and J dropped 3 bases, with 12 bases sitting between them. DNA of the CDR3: TGTGCCAGCAGCTTGGGTACAGCGGACTACGAGCAGTACTTC. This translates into CASSLGTADYEQYF.

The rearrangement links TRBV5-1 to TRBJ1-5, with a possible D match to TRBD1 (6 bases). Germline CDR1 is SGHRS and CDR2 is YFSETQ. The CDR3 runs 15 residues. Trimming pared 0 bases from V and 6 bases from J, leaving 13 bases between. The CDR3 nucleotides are TGCGCCAGCAGCTTGGTGGGGGGGGCGGGTCAGCCCCAGCATTTT. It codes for CASSLVGGAGQPQHF. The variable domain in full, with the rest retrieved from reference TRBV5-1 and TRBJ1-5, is KAGVTQTPRYLIKTRGQQVTLSCSPISGHRSVSWYQQTPGQGLQFLFEYFSETQRNKGNFPGRFSGRQFSNSRSEMNVSTLELGDSALYLCASSLVGGAGQPQHFGDGTRLSIL.

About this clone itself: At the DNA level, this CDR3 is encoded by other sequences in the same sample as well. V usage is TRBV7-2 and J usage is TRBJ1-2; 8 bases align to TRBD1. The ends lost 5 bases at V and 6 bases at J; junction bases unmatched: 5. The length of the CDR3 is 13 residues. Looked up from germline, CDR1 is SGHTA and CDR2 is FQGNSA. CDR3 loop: CASSHGQGNGYTF. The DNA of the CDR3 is TGTGCCAGCAGCCACGGACAGGGAAATGGCTACACCTTC.

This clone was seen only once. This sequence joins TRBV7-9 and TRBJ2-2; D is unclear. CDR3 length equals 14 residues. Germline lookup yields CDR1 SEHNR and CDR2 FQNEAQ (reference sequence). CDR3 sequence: CCFGSPVLTGELFF. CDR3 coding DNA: TGTTGTTTTGGTAGCCCGGTACTCACCGGGGAGCTGTTTTTT.

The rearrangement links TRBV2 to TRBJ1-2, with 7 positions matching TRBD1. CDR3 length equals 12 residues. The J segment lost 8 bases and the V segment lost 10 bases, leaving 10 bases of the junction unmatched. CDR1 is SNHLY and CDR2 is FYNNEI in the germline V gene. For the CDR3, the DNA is TGTGCCACCCAAACAGGGGTTTGGGGCTACACCTTC. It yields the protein CATQTGVWGYTF.

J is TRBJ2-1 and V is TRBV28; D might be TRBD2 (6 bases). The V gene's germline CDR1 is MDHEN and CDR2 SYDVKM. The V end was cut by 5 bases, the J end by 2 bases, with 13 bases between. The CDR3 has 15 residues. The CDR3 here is CASSPREFPYNEQFF. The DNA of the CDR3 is TGTGCCAGCAGTCCCCGGGAGTTCCCCTACAATGAGCAGTTCTTC.

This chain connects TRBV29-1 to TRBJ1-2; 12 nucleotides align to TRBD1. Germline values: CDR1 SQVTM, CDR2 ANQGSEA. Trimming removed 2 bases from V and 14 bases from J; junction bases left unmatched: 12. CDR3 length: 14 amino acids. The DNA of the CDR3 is TGCAGCGTTGAACGGGACCGGGACAGGGGGCCCGAGACCTTC. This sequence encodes CSVERDRDRGPETF.

The CDR3 sequence is CASSQVASSYNEQFF. DNA of the CDR3: TGTGCCAGCAGCCAAGTTGCGAGCTCCTACAATGAGCAGTTCTTC. J is TRBJ2-1 and V is TRBV3-1 (or the pseudogene TRBV3-2), with D unclear. This CDR3 region has 15 residues. V lost 1 base, J lost 0 bases, and 7 bases lay in between. Germline CDR1 and CDR2: LGHDT and YNNKEL (reference sequence).

CDR3 residues: CASSPTGGNQPQHF. Here the CDR3 DNA reads TGTGCCAGCAGTCCTACAGGGGGGAATCAGCCCCAGCATTTT. The chain employs TRBV27 and TRBJ1-5, with TRBD1 identical over 8 bases. There are 14 residues in the CDR3. The germline V gene has CDR1 MNHEY and CDR2 SMNVEV (reference sequence). V dropped 5 bases and J dropped 4; count of bases not matched to a gene: 4.

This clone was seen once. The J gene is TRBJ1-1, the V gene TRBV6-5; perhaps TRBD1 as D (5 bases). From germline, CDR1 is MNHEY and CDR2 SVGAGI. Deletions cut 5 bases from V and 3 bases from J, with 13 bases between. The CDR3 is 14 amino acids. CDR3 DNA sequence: TGTGCCAGCAGTCGGAGACAGATGGACACTGAAGCTTTCTTT. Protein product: CASSRRQMDTEAFF.

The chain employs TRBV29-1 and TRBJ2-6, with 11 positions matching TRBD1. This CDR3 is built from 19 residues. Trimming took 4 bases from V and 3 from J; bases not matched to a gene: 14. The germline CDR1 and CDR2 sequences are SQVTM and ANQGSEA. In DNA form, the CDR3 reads TGCAGCGTTGTAGGGACAGGGGGGTCGGGAGGCGGTGGGGCCAACGTCCTGACTTTC. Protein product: CSVVGTGGSGGGGANVLTF. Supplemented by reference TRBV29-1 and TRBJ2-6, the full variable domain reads SAVISQKPSRDICQRGTSLTIQCQVDSQVTMMFWYRQQPGQSLTLIATANQGSEATYESGFVIDKFPISRPNLTFSTLTVSNMSPEDSSIYLCSVVGTGGSGGGGANVLTFGAGSRLTVL.

CDR3 loop: CASSIGPQGNTEAFF. DNA for the CDR3: TGTGCCAGTAGTATAGGGCCCCAGGGAAACACTGAAGCTTTCTTT. The gene calls are TRBV19 and TRBJ1-1, with D possibly being TRBD1 (5 bases). CDR3 length equals 15 residues. V was clipped by 1 base and J by 2 bases, with 11 bases between them. Germline CDR1 LNHDA, CDR2 SQIVND (reference sequence).

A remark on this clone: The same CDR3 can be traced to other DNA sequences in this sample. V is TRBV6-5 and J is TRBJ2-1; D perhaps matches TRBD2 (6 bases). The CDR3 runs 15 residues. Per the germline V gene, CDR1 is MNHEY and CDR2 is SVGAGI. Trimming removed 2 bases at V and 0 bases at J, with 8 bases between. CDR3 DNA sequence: TGTGCCAGCAGTTACGGGGGGAGCTCCTACAATGAGCAGTTCTTC. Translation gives CASSYGGSSYNEQFF.

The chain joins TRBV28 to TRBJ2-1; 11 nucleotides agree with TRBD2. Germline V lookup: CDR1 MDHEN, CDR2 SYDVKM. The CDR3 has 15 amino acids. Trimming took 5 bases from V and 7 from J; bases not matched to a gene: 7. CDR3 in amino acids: CASSPGLAGLNEQFF. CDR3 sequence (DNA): TGTGCCAGCAGTCCCGGACTAGCGGGTCTGAATGAGCAGTTCTTC. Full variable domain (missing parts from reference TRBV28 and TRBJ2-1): DVKVTQSSRYLVKRTGEKVFLECVQDMDHENMFWYRQDPGLGLRLIYFSYDVKMKEKGDIPEGYSVSREKKERFSLILESASTNQTSMYLCASSPGLAGLNEQFFGPGTRLTVL.

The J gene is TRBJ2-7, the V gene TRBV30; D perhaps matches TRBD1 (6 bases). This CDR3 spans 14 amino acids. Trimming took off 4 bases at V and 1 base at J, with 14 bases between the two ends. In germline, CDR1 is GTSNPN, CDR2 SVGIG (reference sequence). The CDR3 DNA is TGTGCCTGGACTAATCAGGGGTGGTCCTACGAGCAGTACTTC. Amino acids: CAWTNQGWSYEQYF. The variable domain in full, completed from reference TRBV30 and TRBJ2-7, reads SQTIHQWPATLVQPVGSPLSLECTVEGTSNPNLYWYRQAAGRGLQLLFYSVGIGQISSEVPQNLSASRPQDRQFILSSKKLLLSDSGFYLCAWTNQGWSYEQYFGPGTRLTVT.

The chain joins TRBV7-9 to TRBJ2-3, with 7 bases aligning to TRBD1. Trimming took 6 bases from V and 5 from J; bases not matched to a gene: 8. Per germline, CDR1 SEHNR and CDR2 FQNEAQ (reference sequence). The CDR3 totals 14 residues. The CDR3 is CASRHRGAGDTQYF. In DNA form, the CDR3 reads TGTGCCAGCAGACACAGGGGCGCAGGAGATACGCAGTATTTT.

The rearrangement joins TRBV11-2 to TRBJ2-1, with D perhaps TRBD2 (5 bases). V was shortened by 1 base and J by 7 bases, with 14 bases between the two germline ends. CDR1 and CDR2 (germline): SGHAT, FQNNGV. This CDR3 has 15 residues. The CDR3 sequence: CASSLGVGVGNEQFF. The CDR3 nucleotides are TGTGCCAGCAGCTTAGGTGTGGGAGTGGGTAATGAGCAGTTCTTC. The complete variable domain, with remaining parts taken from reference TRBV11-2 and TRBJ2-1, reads EAGVAQSPRYKIIEKRQSVAFWCNPISGHATLYWYQQILGQGPKLLIQFQNNGVVDDSQLPKDRFSAERLKGVDSTLKIQPAKLEDSAVYLCASSLGVGVGNEQFFGPGTRLTVL.

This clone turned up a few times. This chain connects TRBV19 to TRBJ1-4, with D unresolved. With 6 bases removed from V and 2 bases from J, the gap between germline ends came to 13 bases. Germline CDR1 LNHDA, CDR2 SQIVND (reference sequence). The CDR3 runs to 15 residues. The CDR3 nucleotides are TGTGCCAGTAGCCCGTCGGCAGGCACTAATGAAAAACTGTTTTTT. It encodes CASSPSAGTNEKLFF.

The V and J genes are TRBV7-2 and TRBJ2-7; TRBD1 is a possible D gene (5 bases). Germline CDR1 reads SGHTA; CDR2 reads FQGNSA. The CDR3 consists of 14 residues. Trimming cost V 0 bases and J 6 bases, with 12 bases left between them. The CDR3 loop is CASSLAGRVSEQYF. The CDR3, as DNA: TGTGCCAGCAGCTTAGCGGGCAGGGTTAGCGAGCAGTACTTC.

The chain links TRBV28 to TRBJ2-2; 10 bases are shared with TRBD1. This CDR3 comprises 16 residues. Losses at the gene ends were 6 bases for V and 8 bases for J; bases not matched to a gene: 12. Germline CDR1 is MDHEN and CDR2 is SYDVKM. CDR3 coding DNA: TGTGCCAGCAGCTACTGGGACAGGGGAATCAGGGGGGAGCTGTTTTTT. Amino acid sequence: CASSYWDRGIRGELFF. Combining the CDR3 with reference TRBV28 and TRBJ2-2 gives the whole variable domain DVKVTQSSRYLVKRTGEKVFLECVQDMDHENMFWYRQDPGLGLRLIYFSYDVKMKEKGDIPEGYSVSREKKERFSLILESASTNQTSMYLCASSYWDRGIRGELFFGEGSRLTVL.

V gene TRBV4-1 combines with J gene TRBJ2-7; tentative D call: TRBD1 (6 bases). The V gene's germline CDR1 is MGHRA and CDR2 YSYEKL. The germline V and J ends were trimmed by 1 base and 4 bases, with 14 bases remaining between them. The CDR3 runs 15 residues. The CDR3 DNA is TGCGCCAGCAGCCAAGGACAGGCCATCTCTTACGAGCAGTACTTC. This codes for CASSQGQAISYEQYF.

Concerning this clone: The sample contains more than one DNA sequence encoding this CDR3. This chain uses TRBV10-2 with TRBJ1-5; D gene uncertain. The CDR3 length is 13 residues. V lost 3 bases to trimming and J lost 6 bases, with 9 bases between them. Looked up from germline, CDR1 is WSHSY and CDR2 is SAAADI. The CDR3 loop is CASSDRGSQPQHF. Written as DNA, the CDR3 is TGCGCCAGCAGTGATCGGGGTAGTCAGCCCCAGCATTTT.

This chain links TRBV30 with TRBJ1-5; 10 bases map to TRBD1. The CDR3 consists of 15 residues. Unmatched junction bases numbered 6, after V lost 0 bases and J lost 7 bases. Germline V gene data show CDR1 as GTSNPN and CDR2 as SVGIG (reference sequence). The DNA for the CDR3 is TGTGCCTGGAGTGTTCTGGGACAGGGGTACCAGCCCCAGCATTTT. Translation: CAWSVLGQGYQPQHF.

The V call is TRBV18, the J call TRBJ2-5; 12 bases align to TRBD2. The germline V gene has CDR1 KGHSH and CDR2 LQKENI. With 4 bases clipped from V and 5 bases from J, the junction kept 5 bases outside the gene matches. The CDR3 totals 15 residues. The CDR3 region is CASSRLAGVYETQYF. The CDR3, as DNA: TGTGCCAGCTCACGACTAGCGGGAGTATACGAGACCCAGTACTTC.

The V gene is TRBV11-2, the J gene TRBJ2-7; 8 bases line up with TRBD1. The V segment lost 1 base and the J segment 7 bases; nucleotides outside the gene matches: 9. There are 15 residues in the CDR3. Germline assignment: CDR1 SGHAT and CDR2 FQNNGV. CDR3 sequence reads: CASSLVAGGLVEQYF. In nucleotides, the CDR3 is TGTGCCAGCAGCTTAGTTGCAGGGGGCTTGGTTGAGCAGTACTTC.

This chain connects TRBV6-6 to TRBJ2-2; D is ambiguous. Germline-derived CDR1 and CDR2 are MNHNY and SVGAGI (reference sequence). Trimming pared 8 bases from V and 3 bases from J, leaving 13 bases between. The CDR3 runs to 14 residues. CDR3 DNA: TGTGCCAGCCGACTTACCGAATACACCGGGGAGCTGTTTTTT. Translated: CASRLTEYTGELFF.